The T cell receptor (beta chain) described here comes from a study of blood T cell repertoires in COVID-19. Study in general: Researchers got acute and convalescent COVID-19 samples from the United States, Italy and Spain. PBMCs, B-cell-depleted T cells, or T cells were the source of the cDNA or gDNA that made up the material.

While infection was still active, Seattle patients were enrolled and then followed longitudinally. Germline V gene data show CDR1 as LNHDA and CDR2 as SQIVND (reference sequence). CDR3 size: 14 residues. With V trimmed by 4 bases and J by 5 bases, 1 base remained unmatched. Original methodology: Using reference gene primer amplification, nucleated cell counts were estimated. Some clones are missing from TCRdb's copy, which holds only in-frame ones; the method was immunoSEQ multiplex PCR. The V and J calls and the clone size are those of that table, but D and trimming were determined from the DNA. The sample holds fewer than 450,000 clones, about 91% seen once.

The receptor's source is a woman aged 50 to 60 with COVID-19, enrolled during active disease. The chain carries TRBV19 and TRBJ2-1; 11 bases map to TRBD2. The sequenced sample was peripheral blood. The CDR3 region has the DNA TGTGCCAGTAGTAGTAGCGGGGGGGACAATGAGCAGTTCTTC. Protein product: CASSSSGGDNEQFF.